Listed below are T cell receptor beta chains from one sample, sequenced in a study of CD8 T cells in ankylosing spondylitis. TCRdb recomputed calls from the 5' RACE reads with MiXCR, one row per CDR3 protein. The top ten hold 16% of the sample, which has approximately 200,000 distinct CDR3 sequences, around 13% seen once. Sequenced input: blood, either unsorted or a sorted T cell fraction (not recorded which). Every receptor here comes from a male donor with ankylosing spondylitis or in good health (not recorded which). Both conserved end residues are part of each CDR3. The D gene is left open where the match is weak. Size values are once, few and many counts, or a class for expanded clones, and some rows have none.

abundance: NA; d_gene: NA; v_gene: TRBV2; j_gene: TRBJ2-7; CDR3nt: TGTGCCAGCAGTGAAGCTCAGTCCTACGAGCAGTACTTC; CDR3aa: CASSEAQSYEQYF
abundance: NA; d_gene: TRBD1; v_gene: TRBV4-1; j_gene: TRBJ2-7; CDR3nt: TGCGCCAGCAGCCAGCCGATCGCCGGGACAGGGGAGACCAACGAGCAGTACTTC; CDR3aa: CASSQPIAGTGETNEQYF
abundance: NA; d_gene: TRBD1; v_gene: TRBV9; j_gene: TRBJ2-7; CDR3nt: TGTGCCAGCAGCGTAGGGGGACAGATCTACGAGCAGTACTTC; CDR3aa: CASSVGGQIYEQYF
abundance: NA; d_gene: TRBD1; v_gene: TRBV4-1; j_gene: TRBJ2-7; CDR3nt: TGCGCCAGCAGCACAGACAGGGTCTACGAGCAGTACTTC; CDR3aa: CASSTDRVYEQYF
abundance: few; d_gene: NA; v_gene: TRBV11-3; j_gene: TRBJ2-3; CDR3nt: TGTGCCAGCAGCATATCAAGAACATGGCGGGATACGCAGTATTTT; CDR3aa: CASSISRTWRDTQYF
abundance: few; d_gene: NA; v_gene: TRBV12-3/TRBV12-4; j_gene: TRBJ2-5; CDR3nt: TGTGCCAGCAGTTTAATCAGGGGAGAGACCCAGTACTTC; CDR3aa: CASSLIRGETQYF
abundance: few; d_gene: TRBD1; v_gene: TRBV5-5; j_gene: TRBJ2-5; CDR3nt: TGTGCCAGCAGCCCCGACGGGGACAGCCAAGAGACCCAGTACTTC; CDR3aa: CASSPDGDSQETQYF
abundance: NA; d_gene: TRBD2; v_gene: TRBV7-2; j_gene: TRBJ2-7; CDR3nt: TGTGCCAGCAGCTTGCCGGGACTAGCGGGGGGCGACTACGAGCAGTACTTC; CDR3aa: CASSLPGLAGGDYEQYF
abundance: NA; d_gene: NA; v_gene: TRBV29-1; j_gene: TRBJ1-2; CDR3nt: TGCAGCGTTGGTGGGATCGACTATGGCTACACCTTC; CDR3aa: CSVGGIDYGYTF
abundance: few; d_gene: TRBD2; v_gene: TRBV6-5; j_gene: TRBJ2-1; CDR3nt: TGTGCCAGCAGTTACTCCCCCGGGACTAGCTCCTACAATGAGCAGTTCTTC; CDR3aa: CASSYSPGTSSYNEQFF
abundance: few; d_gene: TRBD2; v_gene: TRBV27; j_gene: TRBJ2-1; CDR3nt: TGTGCCAGCACCCTAAGCGGGAGGGCGACCAATGAGCAGTTCTTC; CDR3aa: CASTLSGRATNEQFF
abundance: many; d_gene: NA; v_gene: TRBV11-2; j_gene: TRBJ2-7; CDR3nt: TGTGCCAGCAGCTTAGGGGGGTACCCCTCCTACGAGCAGTACTTC; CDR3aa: CASSLGGYPSYEQYF
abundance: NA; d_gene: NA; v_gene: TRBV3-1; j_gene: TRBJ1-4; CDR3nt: TGTGCCAGCAGACCCCCTCTAGGCCGGACGGAAGGGGAAAAACTGTTTTTT; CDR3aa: CASRPPLGRTEGEKLFF
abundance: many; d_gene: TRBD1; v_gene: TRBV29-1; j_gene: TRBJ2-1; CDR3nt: TGCAGCGTTGACCCGGGACAGACTTACAATGAGCAGTTCTTC; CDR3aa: CSVDPGQTYNEQFF
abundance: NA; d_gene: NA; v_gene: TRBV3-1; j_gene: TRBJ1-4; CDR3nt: TGTGCCAGCAGCCAAGATCGGTACAGGGAGGCAACTAATGAAAAACTGTTTTTT; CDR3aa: CASSQDRYREATNEKLFF
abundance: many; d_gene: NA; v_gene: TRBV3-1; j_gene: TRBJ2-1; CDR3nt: TGTGCCAGCAGCCAAGATCGGGGGCGCCCCTACAATGAGCAGTTCTTC; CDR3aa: CASSQDRGRPYNEQFF
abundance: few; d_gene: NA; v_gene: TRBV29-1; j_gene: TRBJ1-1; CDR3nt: TGCAGCGTTGAAGAAGGCGGCTCTGAAGCTTTCTTT; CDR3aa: CSVEEGGSEAFF
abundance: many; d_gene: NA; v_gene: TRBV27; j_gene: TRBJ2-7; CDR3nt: TGTGCCAGCAGTTCAGACACCTACGAGCAGTACTTC; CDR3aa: CASSSDTYEQYF
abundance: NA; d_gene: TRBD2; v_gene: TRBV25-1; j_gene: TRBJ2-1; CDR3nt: TGTGCCAGCAGCCCCTCGGGACTAGCGGGAGGGGCCTACAATGAGCAGTTCTTC; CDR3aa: CASSPSGLAGGAYNEQFF
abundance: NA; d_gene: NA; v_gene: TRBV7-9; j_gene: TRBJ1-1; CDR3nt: TGTGCCAGCAGCTCCCGACCTTTGCTGAACACTGAAGCTTTCTTT; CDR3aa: CASSSRPLLNTEAFF
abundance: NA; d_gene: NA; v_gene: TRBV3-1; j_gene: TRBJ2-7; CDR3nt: TGTGCCAGCAGCCCCTCTTTCCGGGACAACCCTCCCGACGAGCAGTACTTC; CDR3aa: CASSPSFRDNPPDEQYF
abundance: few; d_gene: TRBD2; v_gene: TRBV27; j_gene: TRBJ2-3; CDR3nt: TGTGCCAGCAGTTCCGGACTAGCGGGAGGGTGGGGGGTAGCAGATACGCAGTATTTT; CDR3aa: CASSSGLAGGWGVADTQYF
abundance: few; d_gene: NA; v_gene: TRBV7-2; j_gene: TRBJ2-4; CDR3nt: TGTGCCAGCAGCCTTGTTGAAGACAAAAACATTCAGTACTTC; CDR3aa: CASSLVEDKNIQYF
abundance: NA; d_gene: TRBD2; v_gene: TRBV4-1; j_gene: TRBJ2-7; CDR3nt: TGCGCCAGCAGCCTTGCCCTAGCGGGAGCCCCCTACGAGCAGTACTTC; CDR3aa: CASSLALAGAPYEQYF
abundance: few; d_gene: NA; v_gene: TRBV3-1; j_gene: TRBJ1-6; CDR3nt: TGTGCCAGCAGCCTGATCAATTCACCCCTCCACTTT; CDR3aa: CASSLINSPLHF
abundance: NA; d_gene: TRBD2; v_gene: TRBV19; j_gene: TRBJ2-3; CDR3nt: TGTGCCAGTGCCGGGGGGGCCCCAGATACGCAGTATTTT; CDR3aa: CASAGGAPDTQYF
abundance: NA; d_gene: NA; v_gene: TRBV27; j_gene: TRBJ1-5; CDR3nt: TGTGCCAGCAGTCCTCTCGGGGGGGCAGATCAGCCCCAGCATTTT; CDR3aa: CASSPLGGADQPQHF
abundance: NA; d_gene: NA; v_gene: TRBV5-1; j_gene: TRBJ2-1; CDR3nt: TGCGCCAGCAGCTTGGGGCTAGCAGTCGATGAGCAGTTCTTC; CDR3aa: CASSLGLAVDEQFF
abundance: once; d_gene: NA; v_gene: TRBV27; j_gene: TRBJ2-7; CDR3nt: TGTGCCAGCAGTTTAGGGAGACCCTACGAGCAGTACTTC; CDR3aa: CASSLGRPYEQYF
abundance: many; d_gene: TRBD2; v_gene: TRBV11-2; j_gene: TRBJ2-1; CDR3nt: TGTGCCAGCAGCCCTTATGCGGGGGGTAGGTACAATGAGCAGTTCTTC; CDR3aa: CASSPYAGGRYNEQFF
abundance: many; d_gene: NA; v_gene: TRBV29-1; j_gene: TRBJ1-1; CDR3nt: TGCAGCGGCGCTGGGGTGACGGGCATGAACACTGAAGCTTTCTTT; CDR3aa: CSGAGVTGMNTEAFF
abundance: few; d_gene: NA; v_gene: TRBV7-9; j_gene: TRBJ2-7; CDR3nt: TGTGCCAGCAGCTTGCCAAGGTCCGAGCAGTACTTC; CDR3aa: CASSLPRSEQYF